The rows below give T cell receptor beta chains drawn from one sample of a study of technical replicates of blood from a handful of donors. This table comes from immunoSEQ multiplex PCR, and its TCRdb copy is limited to in-frame clones, with some not included. The sample consists of approximately 85,000 clones, about 91% of them appearing once. Sequencing was performed on T cells isolated from PBMCs. The receptors come from a human donor in good health. Each CDR3 is given with its conserved first and last residue. The D gene is left open where the match is weak.

CDR3 protein	D gene	V gene	CDR3 length
CASSLLAGGYNEQFF	TRBD2	TRBV28	15
CASSANRGEQPQHF	TRBD1	TRBV6-6	14
CASSVRTGTVFF	TRBD1	TRBV11-2	12
CAWRRGDSTDTQYF	TRBD2	TRBV30	14
CASSSPGGANGYTF	TRBD1	TRBV6-6	14
CAWSRWTGGNYGYTF	TRBD1	TRBV30	15
CASIRGFGYGYTF	NA	TRBV28	13
CASSDNDRGSPLHF	TRBD1	TRBV9	14
CAISATGAEAFF	NA	TRBV10-3	12
CASRPISTVAPNTEAFF	NA	TRBV10-1	17
CASSSKLSGRATYEQYF	TRBD2	TRBV27	17
CASSQGSSYNSPLHF	NA	TRBV6-4	15
CASSGQGKAGELFF	TRBD1	TRBV2	14
CASSVGAGRDNEQFF	NA	TRBV9	15
CASSARTPQETQYF	NA	TRBV4-1	14
CASARQGSSNQPQHF	TRBD1	TRBV6-1	15
CASRVSEDYGYTF	NA	TRBV7-9	13
CASRESGAEAFF	NA	TRBV27	12
CASSLRDRWYEQYF	TRBD1	TRBV7-9	14
CASSEGGYSGNTIYF	NA	TRBV2	15
CASSLETGVSYNEQFF	NA	TRBV5-6	16
CASSPATYGTGGPGELFF	TRBD1	TRBV11-3	18
CASSQVTLYNEQFF	NA	TRBV4-1	14
CASSMFSAGGPGNEQFF	TRBD2	TRBV19	17
CASSHSDNTEAFF	NA	TRBV4-2	13
CASSQVTGGPSYEQYF	NA	TRBV4-2	16
CASSVATSGVYEQYF	NA	TRBV9	15
CASPDRFLIEQYF	NA	TRBV7-3	13
CASTMGDSNSPLHF	TRBD1	TRBV19	14
CASSEVARNIQYF	NA	TRBV6-1	13
CASNEGATTTDTQYF	NA	TRBV28	15
CASSSYYRDAETQYF	NA	TRBV21-1	15
CASSYGWEGEAFF	NA	TRBV6-5	13
CAISERSTGPYNEQFF	TRBD1	TRBV10-3	16
CASSYSVGTGSYEQYF	TRBD1	TRBV6-5	16
CASSNRSGGYTF	NA	TRBV11-2	12
CATRGDEQYF	NA	TRBV2	10
CASSAKETGWMAPLHF	TRBD1	TRBV9	16
CASGRLAGEVGNEQFF	TRBD2	TRBV7-8	16
CASSLQGAGGYTF	TRBD1	TRBV5-1	13
CASSSLIAGDTDTQYF	TRBD2	TRBV13	16
CASSPGLAGVPRTDTQYF	TRBD2	TRBV7-9	18
CASSAGPLSGNTIYF	NA	TRBV5-6	15
CASSQLIRSGMNTEAFF	NA	TRBV4-1	17
CAWSKTQGGGYTF	NA	TRBV30	13
CASTLGTSGSGELFF	TRBD2	TRBV7-6	15
CASSTGRKTEAFF	NA	TRBV19	13
CASSQDTGFYGYTF	NA	TRBV7-6	14
CASSLARTSGSSDTQYF	TRBD2	TRBV5-1	17
CASSRGGGIYNEQFF	TRBD2	TRBV9	15
CASSPRTGTSGATAYEQYF	TRBD2	TRBV7-6	19
CASSPGNSPLHF	NA	TRBV5-1	12
CASALAGLAGNEQFF	TRBD2	TRBV6-5	15
CASSYILRLANEQFF	TRBD2	TRBV5-1	15
CASSFLRWTKHEQYF	NA	TRBV7-8	15
CASRYLTSGGSYEQYF	TRBD2	TRBV28	16
CASSPLRTVYEQYF	NA	TRBV18	14
CASSSPSTGSGYTF	NA	TRBV6-5	14